Listed below are T cell receptor beta chains from one sample, sequenced in a study of blood T cell repertoires in COVID-19. The table came from immunoSEQ multiplex PCR; TCRdb's copy has only in-frame clones and leaves some out. The sample shows 140,000 to 150,000 clones, 75% to 85% of them seen only once. Sequencing was done on a sample of peripheral blood. The receptors here all came from a man between 60 and 75 years old with active or convalescent COVID-19. Each CDR3 is given with its conserved first and last residue. The D gene is left open where the match is weak.

TRBV7-8	TRBJ2-3	TRBD1	TGTGCCAGCAGGGGGAGGGACAGGGCAAGCCGAACTAGCACAGATACGCAGTATTTT	CASRGRDRASRTSTDTQYF
TRBV5-6	TRBJ1-1	-	TGTGCCAGCAGCTTGAGACACCTGATAAACACTGAAGCTTTCTTT	CASSLRHLINTEAFF
TRBV10-3	TRBJ2-3	-	TGTGCCTCCCGGGGGGCGAGCACAGATACGCAGTATTTT	CASRGASTDTQYF
TRBV7-2	TRBJ1-6	-	TGTGCCAGCAGCCCTTACGCGAGCTCCTATAATTCACCCCTCCACTTT	CASSPYASSYNSPLHF
TRBV20-1	TRBJ2-5	-	TGCAGTGCTAGAGCTACAGAGACCCAGTACTTC	CSARATETQYF
TRBV10-3	TRBJ2-2	-	TGTGCCATCAGTGAGTCGGGGGGTAACACCGGGGAGCTGTTTTTT	CAISESGGNTGELFF
TRBV9	TRBJ2-5	TRBD2	TGTGCCAGCAGCGCCTGGACTAGCGGGAGCCAAGAGACCCAGTACTTC	CASSAWTSGSQETQYF
TRBV7-2	TRBJ2-1	TRBD1	TGTGCCAGCAGCTCAGGACAGGGTGGATACAATGAGCAGTTCTTC	CASSSGQGGYNEQFF
TRBV18	TRBJ2-7	-	TGTGCCAGCTCATCCCAAGGAGGGAGCTACGAGCAGTACTTC	CASSSQGGSYEQYF
TRBV3-1/TRBV3-2	TRBJ2-2	-	TGTGCCAGCAGTACTAACCGGGACTTCCACACCGGGGAGCTGTTTTTT	CASSTNRDFHTGELFF
TRBV19	TRBJ1-2	-	TGTGCCAGTAGTATAACCGGGGTGGGCTACACCTTC	CASSITGVGYTF
TRBV2	TRBJ1-2	TRBD1	TGTGCCAGCAGTGAGGGACAGGGGTTCTATGGCTACACCTTC	CASSEGQGFYGYTF
TRBV5-4	TRBJ1-2	TRBD1	TGTGCCAGCAGCTTGCCCCGGACAGGAGGTGGCTACACCTTC	CASSLPRTGGGYTF
TRBV14	TRBJ2-7	-	TGTGCCAGCAGTCTGGACACTTCCTCCTACGAGCAGTACTTC	CASSLDTSSYEQYF
TRBV27	TRBJ2-7	-	TGTGCCAGCAGTTTACAGGGCCGACTCCGCGACGAGCAGTACTTC	CASSLQGRLRDEQYF
TRBV6-5	TRBJ1-1	TRBD1	TGTGCCAGCAGTTACTCCCGGACAGGGATGAACACTGAAGCTTTCTTT	CASSYSRTGMNTEAFF
TRBV5-1	TRBJ2-7	-	TGCGCCAGCGCGGGCACGAGATACGAGCAGTACTTC	CASAGTRYEQYF
TRBV5-1	TRBJ2-7	TRBD1	TGCGCCAGCAGCTTGGCCGGGCAGGGGGTTCGTAGTGCCTACGAGCAGTACTTC	CASSLAGQGVRSAYEQYF
TRBV6-2/TRBV6-3	TRBJ2-3	TRBD2	TGTGCCAGCAGTTACTCGCCACTAGCGGGAGGGGACACAGATACGCAGTATTTT	CASSYSPLAGGDTDTQYF
TRBV5-4	TRBJ2-4	-	TGTGCCAGCAGCTTGGCCGCAGGGGAATTAGCCAAAAACATTCAGTACTTC	CASSLAAGELAKNIQYF
TRBV6-2/TRBV6-3	TRBJ1-2	TRBD1	TGTGCCAGCAGTGAGGAAGAGACAGGGGGTAACTATGGCTACACCTTC	CASSEEETGGNYGYTF
TRBV7-9	TRBJ1-1	-	TGTGCCAGCAGCTTAGAAGAGGGCACTGAAGCTTTCTTT	CASSLEEGTEAFF
TRBV5-8	TRBJ1-3	-	TGTGCCAGCAGCAGAACAGGGAGCTACTCTGGAAACACCATATATTTT	CASSRTGSYSGNTIYF
TRBV13	TRBJ2-5	-	TGTGCCAGCAGTAGCGATGAATCACGGGAGACCCAGTACTTC	CASSSDESRETQYF
TRBV24-1	TRBJ2-1	-	TGTGCCACCAGTGATCAACAGGGCCCCTACAATGAGCAGTTCTTC	CATSDQQGPYNEQFF
TRBV18	TRBJ1-4	-	TGTGCCAGCTCACCACGTCTGTCTGAAAAACTGTTTTTT	CASSPRLSEKLFF
TRBV28	TRBJ1-2	TRBD1	TGTGCCAGCAGTTTGGGGACAGGGGGCGAACTGGATGGCTACACCTTC	CASSLGTGGELDGYTF
TRBV21-1	TRBJ1-2	-	TGTGCCAGCAGCAAAGGTCCCGGGACAGGGAACGAATATGGCTACACCTTC	CASSKGPGTGNEYGYTF
TRBV5-1	TRBJ2-5	TRBD2	TGCGCCAGCAGTCTTAGCGGGCCCCAAGAGACCCAGTACTTC	CASSLSGPQETQYF
TRBV5-4	TRBJ1-2	-	TGTGCCAGCAGCCCGGAGAGACAGTATGGCTACACCTTC	CASSPERQYGYTF